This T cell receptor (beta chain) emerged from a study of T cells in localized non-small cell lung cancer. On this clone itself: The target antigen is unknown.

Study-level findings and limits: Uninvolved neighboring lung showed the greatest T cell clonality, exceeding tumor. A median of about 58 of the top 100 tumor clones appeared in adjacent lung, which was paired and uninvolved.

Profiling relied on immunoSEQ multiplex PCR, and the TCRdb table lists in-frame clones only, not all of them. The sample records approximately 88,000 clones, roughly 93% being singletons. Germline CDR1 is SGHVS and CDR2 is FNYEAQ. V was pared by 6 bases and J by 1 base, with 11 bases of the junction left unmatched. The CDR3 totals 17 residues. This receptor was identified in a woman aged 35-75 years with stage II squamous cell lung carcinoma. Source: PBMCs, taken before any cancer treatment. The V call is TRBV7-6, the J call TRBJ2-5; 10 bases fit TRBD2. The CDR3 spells CASSPKGAGGPQETQYF. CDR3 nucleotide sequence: TGTGCCAGCAGTCCCAAGGGAGCGGGGGGGCCCCAAGAGACCCAGTACTTC. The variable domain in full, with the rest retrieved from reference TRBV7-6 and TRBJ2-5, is GAGVSQSPRYKVTKRGQDVALRCDPISGHVSLYWYRQALGQGPEFLTYFNYEAQQDKSGLPNDRFSAERPEGSISTLTIQRTEQRDSAMYRCASSPKGAGGPQETQYFGPGTRLLVL.